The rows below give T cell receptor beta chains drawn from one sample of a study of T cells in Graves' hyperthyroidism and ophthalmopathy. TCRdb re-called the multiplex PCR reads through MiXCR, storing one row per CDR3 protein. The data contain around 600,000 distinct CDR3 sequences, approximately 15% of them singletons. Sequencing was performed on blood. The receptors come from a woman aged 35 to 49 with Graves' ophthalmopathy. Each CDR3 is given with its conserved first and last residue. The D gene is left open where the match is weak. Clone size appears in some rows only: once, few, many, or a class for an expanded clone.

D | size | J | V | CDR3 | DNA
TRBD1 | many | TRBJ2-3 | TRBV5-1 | CASSSATGGTDTQYF | TGCGCCAGCAGCTCTGCCACAGGGGGCACAGATACGCAGTATTTT
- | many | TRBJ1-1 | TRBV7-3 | CASSLMMNTEAFF | TGTGCCAGCAGCTTAATGATGAACACTGAAGCTTTCTTT
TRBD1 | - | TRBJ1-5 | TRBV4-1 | CASSQQRDRGNQPQHF | TGCGCCAGCAGCCAACAACGGGACAGGGGGAATCAGCCCCAGCATTTT
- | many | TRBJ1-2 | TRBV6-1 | CASSEERGWNYGYTF | TGTGCCAGCAGTGAAGAGAGGGGTTGGAACTATGGCTACACCTTC
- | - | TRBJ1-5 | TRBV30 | CAWSVYNQPQHF | TGTGCCTGGAGTGTCTACAATCAGCCCCAGCATTTT
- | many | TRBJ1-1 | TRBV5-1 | CASSGRDGEAFF | TGCGCCAGCAGCGGGAGGGACGGTGAAGCTTTCTTT
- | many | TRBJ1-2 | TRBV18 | CASSRPPTVYGYTF | TGTGCCAGCTCAAGACCACCGACAGTCTATGGCTACACCTTC
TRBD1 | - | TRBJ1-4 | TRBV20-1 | CSARGQGGAGTNEKLFF | TGCAGTGCTAGGGGACAGGGGGGCGCGGGGACTAATGAAAAACTGTTTTTT
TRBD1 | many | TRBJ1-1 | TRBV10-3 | CATSDRVTEAFF | TGTGCCACTTCAGACAGGGTCACTGAAGCTTTCTTT
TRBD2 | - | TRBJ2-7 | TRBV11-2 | CASSPQILAGGPLEQYF | TGTGCCAGCAGCCCACAAATACTAGCGGGAGGGCCTCTCGAGCAGTACTTC
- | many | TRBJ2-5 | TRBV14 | CASSQGPVKYF | TGTGCCAGCAGCCAAGGTCCGGTGAAGTACTTC
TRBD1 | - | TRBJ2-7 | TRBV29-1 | CSVLDRGQYEQYF | TGCAGCGTTTTAGACAGGGGGCAATACGAGCAGTACTTC
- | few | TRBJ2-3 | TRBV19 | CASSIGNVGTDTQYF | TGTGCCAGTAGTATTGGGAATGTGGGCACAGATACGCAGTATTTT
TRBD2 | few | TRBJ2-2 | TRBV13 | CASSLLAGGGGELFF | TGTGCCAGCAGCTTGTTAGCGGGTGGCGGCGGGGAGCTGTTTTTT
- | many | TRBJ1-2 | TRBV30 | CAWSVLGGWGYTF | TGTGCCTGGAGTGTACTAGGCGGCTGGGGCTACACCTTC
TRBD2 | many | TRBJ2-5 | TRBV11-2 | CASSLGGLAGAGETQYF | TGTGCCAGCAGCTTAGGGGGACTAGCGGGAGCAGGGGAGACCCAGTACTTC
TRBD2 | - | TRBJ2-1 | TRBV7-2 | CASSLEAPGTSGSNEQFF | TGTGCCAGCAGCTTAGAGGCCCCCGGGACTAGCGGGAGCAATGAGCAGTTCTTC
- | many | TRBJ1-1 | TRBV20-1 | CSARRDQANTEAFF | TGCAGTGCTAGAAGGGACCAGGCGAACACTGAAGCTTTCTTT
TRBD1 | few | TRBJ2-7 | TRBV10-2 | CASSEKGSGQVTYEQYF | TGCGCCAGCAGTGAGAAAGGATCGGGACAGGTGACCTACGAGCAGTACTTC
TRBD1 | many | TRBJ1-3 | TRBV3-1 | CASSSRDRGWSGNTIYF | TGTGCCAGCAGCTCCCGGGACAGGGGTTGGTCTGGAAACACCATATATTTT
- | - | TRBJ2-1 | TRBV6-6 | CASSYSGTPPQDEQFF | TGTGCCAGCAGTTACTCCGGGACCCCACCACAGGATGAGCAGTTCTTC
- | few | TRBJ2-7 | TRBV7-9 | CASSLVANSYEQYF | TGTGCCAGCAGCTTAGTAGCTAACTCCTACGAGCAGTACTTC
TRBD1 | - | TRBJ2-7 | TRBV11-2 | CASSLVGQGAEQYF | TGTGCCAGCAGCTTAGTGGGACAGGGGGCGGAGCAGTACTTC
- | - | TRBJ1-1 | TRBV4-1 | CASSHPARGTEAFF | TGCGCCAGCAGCCATCCGGCTCGGGGCACTGAAGCTTTCTTT
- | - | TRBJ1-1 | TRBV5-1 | CASSLEERGAEAFF | TGCGCCAGCAGCTTGGAGGAGAGGGGGGCTGAAGCTTTCTTT
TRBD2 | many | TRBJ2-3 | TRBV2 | CASRLSGTRETDTQYF | TGTGCCAGCAGATTATCCGGGACTAGGGAGACAGATACGCAGTATTTT
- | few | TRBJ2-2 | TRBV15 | CATSRDFPGNTGELFF | TGTGCCACCAGCAGAGATTTCCCTGGGAACACCGGGGAGCTGTTTTTT
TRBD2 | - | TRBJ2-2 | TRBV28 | CASTIGGAGGPYGTGELFF | TGTGCCAGCACCATAGGTGGTGCGGGAGGGCCTTATGGCACCGGGGAGCTGTTTTTT
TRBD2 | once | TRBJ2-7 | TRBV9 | CASSVAGTSVYEQYF | TGTGCCAGCAGCGTAGCTGGGACTAGCGTTTACGAGCAGTACTTC
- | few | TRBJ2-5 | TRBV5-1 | CASSLVIGGETQYF | TGCGCCAGCAGCTTGGTGATTGGCGGCGAGACCCAGTACTTC
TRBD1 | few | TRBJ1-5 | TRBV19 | CASSIAGQADQPQHF | TGTGCCAGTAGTATAGCTGGACAGGCGGATCAGCCCCAGCATTTT
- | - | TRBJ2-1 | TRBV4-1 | CASSSQSGSYNEQFF | TGCGCCAGCTCGTCACAGTCGGGCTCCTACAATGAGCAGTTCTTC
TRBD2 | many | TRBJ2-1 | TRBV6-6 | CASSLDRTSGRMEQFF | TGTGCCAGCAGCCTCGACAGGACTAGCGGGAGGATGGAGCAGTTCTTC
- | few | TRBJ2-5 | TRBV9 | CASSVEPSQETQYF | TGTGCCAGCAGCGTAGAGCCGTCCCAAGAGACCCAGTACTTC
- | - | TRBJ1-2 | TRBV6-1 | CASSESRYYGYTF | TGTGCCAGCAGTGAATCCCGGTACTATGGCTACACCTTC
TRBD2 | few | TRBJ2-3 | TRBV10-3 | CATLSGRAADTQYF | TGTGCCACCCTTAGCGGGAGGGCCGCAGATACGCAGTATTTT
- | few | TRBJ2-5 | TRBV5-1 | CASSLSGQLQETQYF | TGCGCCAGCAGCTTATCCGGACAGTTACAAGAGACCCAGTACTTC
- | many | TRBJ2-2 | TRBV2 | CASSELGWNTGELFF | TGTGCCAGCAGTGAACTTGGCTGGAACACCGGGGAGCTGTTTTTT
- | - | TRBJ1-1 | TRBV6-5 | CASRLRQNTEAFF | TGTGCCAGCAGATTACGACAGAACACTGAAGCTTTCTTT
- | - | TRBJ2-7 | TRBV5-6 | CASRPGIHYEQYF | TGTGCCAGCAGACCCGGGATTCACTACGAGCAGTACTTC
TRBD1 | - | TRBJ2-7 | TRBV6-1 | CASSGQDRYEQYF | TGTGCCAGCTCTGGACAGGACCGCTACGAGCAGTACTTC
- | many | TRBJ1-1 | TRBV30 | CAWSQQDWAEAFF | TGTGCCTGGAGCCAACAGGATTGGGCTGAAGCTTTCTTT
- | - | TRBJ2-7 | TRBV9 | CDSSVAVLGEQYF | TGTGACAGCAGCGTAGCTGTTCTTGGCGAGCAGTACTTC
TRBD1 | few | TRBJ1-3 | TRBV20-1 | CSAVPGQGNTIYF | TGCAGTGCAGTACCGGGACAGGGAAACACCATATATTTT
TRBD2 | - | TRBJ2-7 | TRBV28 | CASAGGHYEQYF | TGTGCCAGCGCGGGGGGGCACTACGAGCAGTACTTC
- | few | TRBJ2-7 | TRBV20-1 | CSARVSGGDEQYF | TGCAGTGCTAGAGTTAGCGGAGGGGACGAGCAGTACTTC
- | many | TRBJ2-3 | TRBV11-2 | CASSNGGSLSDTQYF | TGTGCCAGCAGCAACGGAGGTTCATTGTCAGATACGCAGTATTTT
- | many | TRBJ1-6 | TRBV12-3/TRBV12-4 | CASSPGLHNSPLHF | TGTGCCAGCAGTCCGGGACTGCATAATTCACCCCTCCACTTT
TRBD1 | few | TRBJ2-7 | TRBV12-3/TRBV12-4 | CASSPRTGRTYEQYF | TGTGCCAGCAGTCCCCGGACAGGGAGAACCTACGAGCAGTACTTC
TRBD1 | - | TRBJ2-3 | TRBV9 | CASSPRTGGTSDTQYF | TGTGCCAGCAGCCCCCGGACAGGGGGCACGTCAGATACGCAGTATTTT
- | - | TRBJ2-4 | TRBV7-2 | CASSLFVRWAKNIQYF | TGTGCCAGCAGCTTATTCGTCCGCTGGGCCAAAAACATTCAGTACTTC
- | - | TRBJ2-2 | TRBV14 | CASSQDLGGANTGELFF | TGTGCCAGCAGCCAAGATTTAGGGGGGGCGAACACCGGGGAGCTGTTTTTT
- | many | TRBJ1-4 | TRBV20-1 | CSGGLNEKLFF | TGCAGTGGGGGGCTGAATGAAAAACTGTTTTTT
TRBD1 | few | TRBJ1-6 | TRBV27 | CASKRGQGLSPLHF | TGTGCCAGCAAGAGAGGACAGGGTCTTTCACCCCTCCACTTT
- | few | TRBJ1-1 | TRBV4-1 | CASTPRGTLNTEAFF | TGCGCCAGCACCCCAAGGGGGACATTGAACACTGAAGCTTTCTTT
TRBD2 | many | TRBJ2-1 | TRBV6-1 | CASSTTSGGYNEQFF | TGTGCCAGCAGTACGACTAGCGGGGGGTACAATGAGCAGTTCTTC
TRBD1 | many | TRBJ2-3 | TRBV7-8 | CASSPRFRDRGNTDTQYF | TGTGCCAGCAGCCCAAGATTCAGGGACAGGGGGAACACAGATACGCAGTATTTT
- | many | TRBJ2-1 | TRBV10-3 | CAISDGDSYNEQFF | TGTGCCATCAGTGATGGGGATTCCTACAATGAGCAGTTCTTC
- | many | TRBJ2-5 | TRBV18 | CASSPFEGVETQYF | TGTGCCAGCTCACCATTCGAGGGGGTTGAGACCCAGTACTTC